This T cell receptor beta chain was obtained from a study of T-cell reconstitution after alpha-beta-depleted transplantation in children. Trimming cost V 3 bases and J 3 bases, with 8 bases left between them. The CDR3 loop spans 13 amino acids. Preparing the TCRbeta library involved the use of unique molecular identifiers. TCRdb re-called the PCR reads with MiXCR, one entry per CDR3 protein. The data contain just under 550,000 distinct CDR3 sequences, about 16% of them seen just once; the ten biggest clones take up approximately 3%. This clonotype was counted only a few times. The sample here was PBMCs from the stem cell graft donor, taken from the stem cell graft. This rearrangement joins TRBV12-3 or TRBV12-4 to TRBJ1-2, with D unclear. The origin of this receptor is a human donor who donated a stem cell graft to a child with acute lymphoblastic leukemia. The DNA of the CDR3 is TGTGCCAGCAGTTTCGAGGCAGACTATGGCTACACCTTC. Translated, it gives CASSFEADYGYTF.